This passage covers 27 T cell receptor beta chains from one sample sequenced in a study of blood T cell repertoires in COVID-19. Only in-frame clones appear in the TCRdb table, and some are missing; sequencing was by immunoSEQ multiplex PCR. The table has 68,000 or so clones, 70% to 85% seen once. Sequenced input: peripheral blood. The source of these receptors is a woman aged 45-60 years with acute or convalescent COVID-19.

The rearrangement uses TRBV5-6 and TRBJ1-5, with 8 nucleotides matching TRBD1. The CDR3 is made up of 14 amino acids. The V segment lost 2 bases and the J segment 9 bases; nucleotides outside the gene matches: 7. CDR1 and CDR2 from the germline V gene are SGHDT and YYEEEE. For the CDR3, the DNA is TGTGCCAGCAGCTTAGGACAGGGCATGGGGCCCCAGCATTTT. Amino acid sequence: CASSLGQGMGPQHF. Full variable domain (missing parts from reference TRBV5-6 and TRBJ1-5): DAGVTQSPTHLIKTRGQQVTLRCSPKSGHDTVSWYQQALGQGPQFIFQYYEEEERQRGNFPDRFSGHQFPNYSSELNVNALLLGDSALYLCASSLGQGMGPQHFGDGTRLSIL.

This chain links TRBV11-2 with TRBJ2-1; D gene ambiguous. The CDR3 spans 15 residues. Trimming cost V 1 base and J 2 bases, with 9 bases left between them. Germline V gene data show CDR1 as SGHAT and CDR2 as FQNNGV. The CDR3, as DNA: TGTGCCAGCAGCTTAGGGCAGGTCCCCTACAATGAGCAGTTCTTC. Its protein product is CASSLGQVPYNEQFF.

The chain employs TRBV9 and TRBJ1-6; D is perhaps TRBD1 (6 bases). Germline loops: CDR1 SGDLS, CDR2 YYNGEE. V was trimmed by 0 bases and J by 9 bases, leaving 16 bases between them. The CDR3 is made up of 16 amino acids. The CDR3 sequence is CASSVATSRGTSPLHF. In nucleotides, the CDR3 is TGTGCCAGCAGCGTAGCTACTTCGAGGGGGACTTCACCCCTCCACTTT.

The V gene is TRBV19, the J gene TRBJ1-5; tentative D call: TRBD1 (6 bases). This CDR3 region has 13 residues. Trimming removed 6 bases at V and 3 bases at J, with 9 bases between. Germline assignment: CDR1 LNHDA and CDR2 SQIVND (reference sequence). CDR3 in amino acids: CASRDSPNQPQHF. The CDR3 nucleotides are TGTGCCAGTAGGGACAGCCCCAATCAGCCCCAGCATTTT.

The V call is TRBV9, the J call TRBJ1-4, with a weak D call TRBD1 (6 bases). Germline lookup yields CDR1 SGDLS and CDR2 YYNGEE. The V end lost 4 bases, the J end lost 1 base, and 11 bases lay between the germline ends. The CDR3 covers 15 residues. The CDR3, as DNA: TGTGCCAGCAGCATCACACAGGGAACTAATGAAAAACTGTTTTTT. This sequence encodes CASSITQGTNEKLFF.

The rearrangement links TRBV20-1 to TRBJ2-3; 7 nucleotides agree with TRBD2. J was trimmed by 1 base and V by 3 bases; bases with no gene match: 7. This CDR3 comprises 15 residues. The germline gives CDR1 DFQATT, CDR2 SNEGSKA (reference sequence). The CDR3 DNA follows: TGCAGTGCTAGTAGCGCTAGCGGAGGCACAGATACGCAGTATTTT. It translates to CSASSASGGTDTQYF.

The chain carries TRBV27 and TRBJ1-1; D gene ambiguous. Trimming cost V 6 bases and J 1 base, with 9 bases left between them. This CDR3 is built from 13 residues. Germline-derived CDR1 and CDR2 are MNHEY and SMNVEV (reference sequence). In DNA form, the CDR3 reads TGTGCCAGCAGCCGAGCGGGGAACACTGAAGCTTTCTTT. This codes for CASSRAGNTEAFF.

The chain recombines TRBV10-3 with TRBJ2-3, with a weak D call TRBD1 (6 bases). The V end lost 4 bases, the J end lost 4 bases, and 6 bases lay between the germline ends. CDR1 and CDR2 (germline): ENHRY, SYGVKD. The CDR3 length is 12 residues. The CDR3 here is CAISGGPDTQYF. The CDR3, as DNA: TGTGCCATCAGTGGGGGGCCAGATACGCAGTATTTT.

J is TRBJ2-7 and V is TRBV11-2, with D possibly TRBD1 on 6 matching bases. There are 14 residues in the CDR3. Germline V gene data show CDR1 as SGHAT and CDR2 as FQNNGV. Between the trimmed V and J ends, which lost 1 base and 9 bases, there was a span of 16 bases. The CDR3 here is CASSLGTGSLVQYF. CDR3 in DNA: TGTGCCAGCAGCTTAGGAACAGGGTCCTTAGTGCAGTACTTC.

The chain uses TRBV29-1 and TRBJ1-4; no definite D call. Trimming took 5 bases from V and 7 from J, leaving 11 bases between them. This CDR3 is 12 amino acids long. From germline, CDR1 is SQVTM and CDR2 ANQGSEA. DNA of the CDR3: TGCAGCGTTTTAATCTCCAGTGAAAAACTGTTTTTT. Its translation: CSVLISSEKLFF.

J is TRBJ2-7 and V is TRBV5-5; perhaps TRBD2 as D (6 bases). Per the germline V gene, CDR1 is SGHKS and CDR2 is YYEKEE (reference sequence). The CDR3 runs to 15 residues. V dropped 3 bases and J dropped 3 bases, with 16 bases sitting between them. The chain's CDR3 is CASSWAQGGNYEQYF. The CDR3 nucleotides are TGTGCCAGCAGCTGGGCCCAGGGAGGTAACTACGAGCAGTACTTC.

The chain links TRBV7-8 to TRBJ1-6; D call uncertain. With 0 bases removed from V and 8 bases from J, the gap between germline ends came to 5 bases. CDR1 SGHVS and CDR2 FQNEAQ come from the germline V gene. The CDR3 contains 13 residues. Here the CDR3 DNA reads TGTGCCAGCAGCTTAGCCAGCGATTCACCCCTCCACTTT. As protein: CASSLASDSPLHF.

CDR3 sequence: CAWSSQGYNEQFF. CDR3 sequence (DNA): TGTGCCTGGAGTTCGCAGGGGTACAATGAGCAGTTCTTC. The J gene is TRBJ2-1, the V gene TRBV30; a possible D gene is TRBD1 (6 bases). The CDR3 contains 13 residues. V shed 2 bases and J shed 4 bases, with 9 bases lying between them. CDR1 GTSNPN and CDR2 SVGIG come from the germline V gene (reference sequence).

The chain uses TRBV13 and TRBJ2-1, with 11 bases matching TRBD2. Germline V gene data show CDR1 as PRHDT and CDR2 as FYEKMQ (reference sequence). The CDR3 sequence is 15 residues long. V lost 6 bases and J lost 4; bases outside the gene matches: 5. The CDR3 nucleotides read TGTGCCAGCAGTTTCACTAGCGGGGGATACAATGAGCAGTTCTTC. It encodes CASSFTSGGYNEQFF.

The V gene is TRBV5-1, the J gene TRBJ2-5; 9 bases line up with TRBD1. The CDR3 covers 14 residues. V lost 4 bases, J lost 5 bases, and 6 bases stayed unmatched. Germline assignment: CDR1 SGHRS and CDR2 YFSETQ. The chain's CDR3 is CASSQGTGRETQYF. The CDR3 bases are TGCGCCAGCAGCCAAGGGACAGGGAGGGAGACCCAGTACTTC.

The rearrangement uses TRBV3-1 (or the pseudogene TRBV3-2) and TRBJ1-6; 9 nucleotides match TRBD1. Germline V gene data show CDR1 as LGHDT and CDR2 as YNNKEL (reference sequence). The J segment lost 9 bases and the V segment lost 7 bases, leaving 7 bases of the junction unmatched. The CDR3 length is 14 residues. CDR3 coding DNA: TGTGCCAGCAACGACAGGGGGTCGAGTTCACCCCTCCACTTT. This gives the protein CASNDRGSSSPLHF.

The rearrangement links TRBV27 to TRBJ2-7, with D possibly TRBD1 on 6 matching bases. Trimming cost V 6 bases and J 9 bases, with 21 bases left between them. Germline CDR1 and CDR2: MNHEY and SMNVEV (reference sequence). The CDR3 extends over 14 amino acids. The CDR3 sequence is CASRGTSILGRQYF. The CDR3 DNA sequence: TGTGCCAGCAGAGGGACATCAATTTTGGGAAGGCAGTACTTC.

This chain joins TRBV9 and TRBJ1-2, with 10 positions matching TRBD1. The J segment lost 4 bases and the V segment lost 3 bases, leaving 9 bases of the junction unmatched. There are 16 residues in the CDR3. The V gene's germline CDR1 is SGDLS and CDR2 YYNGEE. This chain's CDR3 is CASSAMTGGTTYGYTF. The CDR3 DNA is TGTGCCAGCAGCGCCATGACAGGGGGCACTACCTATGGCTACACCTTC.

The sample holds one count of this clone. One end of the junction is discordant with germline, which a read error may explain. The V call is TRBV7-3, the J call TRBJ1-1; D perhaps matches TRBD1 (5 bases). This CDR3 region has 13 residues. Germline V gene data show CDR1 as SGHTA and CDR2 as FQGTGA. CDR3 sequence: CASSLSGDALFYF. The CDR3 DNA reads TGTGCCAGCAGCTTATCGGGGGACGCCCTTTTTTACTTT.

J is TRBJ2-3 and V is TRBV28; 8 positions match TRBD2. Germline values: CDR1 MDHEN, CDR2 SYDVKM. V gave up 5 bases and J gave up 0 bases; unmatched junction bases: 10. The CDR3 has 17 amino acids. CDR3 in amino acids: CASSRGGASLSTDTQYF. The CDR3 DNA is TGTGCCAGCAGTCGGGGGGGGGCGAGTCTAAGCACAGATACGCAGTATTTT. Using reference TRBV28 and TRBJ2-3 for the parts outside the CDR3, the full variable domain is DVKVTQSSRYLVKRTGEKVFLECVQDMDHENMFWYRQDPGLGLRLIYFSYDVKMKEKGDIPEGYSVSREKKERFSLILESASTNQTSMYLCASSRGGASLSTDTQYFGPGTRLTVL.

As DNA, the CDR3 is TGTGCCAGCAGTTCCGCAGGGGATCCCTACAATGAGCAGTTCTTC. It encodes CASSSAGDPYNEQFF. V is TRBV6-5 and J is TRBJ2-1; possible D gene TRBD1, 6 bases. The CDR3 covers 15 residues. CDR1 and CDR2 (germline): MNHEY, SVGAGI. Trimming shortened V by 4 bases and J by 2 bases, and 12 bases separated the two germline ends.

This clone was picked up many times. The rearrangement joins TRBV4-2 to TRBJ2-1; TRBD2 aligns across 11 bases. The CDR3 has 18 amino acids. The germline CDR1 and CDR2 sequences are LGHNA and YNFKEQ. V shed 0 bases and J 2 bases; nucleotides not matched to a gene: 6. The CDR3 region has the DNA TGTGCCAGCAGCCAAGATGGGCTTAGCGGGGGGGCCTACAATGAGCAGTTCTTC. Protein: CASSQDGLSGGAYNEQFF.

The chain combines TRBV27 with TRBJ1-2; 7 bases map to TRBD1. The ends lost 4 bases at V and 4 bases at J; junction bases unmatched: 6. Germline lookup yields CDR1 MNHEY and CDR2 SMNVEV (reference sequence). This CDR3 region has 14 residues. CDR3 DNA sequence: TGTGCCAGCAGTTCCTCGGACAGGCTCTATGGCTACACCTTC. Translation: CASSSSDRLYGYTF.

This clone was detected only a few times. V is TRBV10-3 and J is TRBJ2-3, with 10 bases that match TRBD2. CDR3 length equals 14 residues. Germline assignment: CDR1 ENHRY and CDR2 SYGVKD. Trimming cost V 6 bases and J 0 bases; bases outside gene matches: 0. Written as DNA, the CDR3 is TGTGCCATCAGGACTAGCGGGAGCACAGATACGCAGTATTTT. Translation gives CAIRTSGSTDTQYF.

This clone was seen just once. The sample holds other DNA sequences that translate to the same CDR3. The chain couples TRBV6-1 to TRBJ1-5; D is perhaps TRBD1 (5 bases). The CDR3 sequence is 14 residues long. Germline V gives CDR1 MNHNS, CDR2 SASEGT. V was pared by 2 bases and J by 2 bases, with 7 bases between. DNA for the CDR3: TGTGCCAGCAGTGAACGGGGGGGCAATCAGCCCCAGCATTTT. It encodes CASSERGGNQPQHF.

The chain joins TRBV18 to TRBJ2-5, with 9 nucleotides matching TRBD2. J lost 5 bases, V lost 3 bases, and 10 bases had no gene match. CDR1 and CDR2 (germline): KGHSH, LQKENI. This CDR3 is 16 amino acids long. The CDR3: CASSPPAGGARETQYF. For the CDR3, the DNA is TGTGCCAGCTCACCCCCGGCGGGGGGGGCCCGCGAGACCCAGTACTTC.

The CDR3 bases are TGTGCCATCGGCCGTTCGGGGGAGAACACTGAAGCTTTCTTT. Residues: CAIGRSGENTEAFF. The V gene is TRBV10-3, the J gene TRBJ1-1; tentatively, D is TRBD1 (5 bases). Germline values: CDR1 ENHRY, CDR2 SYGVKD. The CDR3 covers 14 residues. The V end was cut by 8 bases, the J end by 1 base, with 14 bases between.